This T cell receptor beta chain was profiled in a study of blood T cells in healthy people across ages. At the level of the study: Researchers report that template switching captured about one barcoded beta molecule per two T cells. Study findings and constraints: Changes in expanded clonotypes were possibly confounded, as the CMV status of donors was unknown.

The CDR3 runs 16 residues. Germline CDR1 and CDR2: MGHRA and YSYEKL. V dropped 5 bases and J dropped 7 bases, with 21 bases sitting between them. The sample holds a few counts of this clonotype. The antigen is not known. Next came a second PCR, run for roughly 6 to 11 cycles, which used a sample-barcoded 5' primer along with a J-beta primer mix. Each CDR3 protein is one row after TCRdb ran MiXCR on the 5' RACE reads. The table lists 1 million to 1.2 million distinct CDR3 sequences, more than 30% of them singletons. The receptor comes from a man younger than 35 in good health. J is TRBJ2-4 and V is TRBV4-1; D unclear. The source material was blood. The CDR3 region has the DNA TGCGCCAGCAGCGACCCTCCCGGTGCCCTGGGTAACATTCAGTACTTC. This sequence encodes CASSDPPGALGNIQYF.